The 30 T cell receptor beta chains listed next were all sequenced from one sample in a study of blood T cell repertoires in COVID-19. Assay used: immunoSEQ multiplex PCR; TCRdb lists only in-frame clones, some missing. The sample consists of roughly 180,000 clones, 65% to 90% of them appearing once. The material sequenced was peripheral blood. Receptors originate from a man aged 55-75 years with acute or convalescent COVID-19.

The chain is built from TRBV19 and TRBJ1-1; 10 bases map to TRBD1. J lost 1 base, V lost 1 base, and 9 bases had no gene match. Germline values: CDR1 LNHDA, CDR2 SQIVND (reference sequence). The CDR3 covers 18 residues. As DNA, the CDR3 is TGTGCCAGTAGTATAGGGGCGACAGGGGGCGCGAGGAACACTGAAGCTTTCTTT. Translation: CASSIGATGGARNTEAFF.

V gene TRBV6-1 combines with J gene TRBJ1-1; TRBD1 aligns across 7 bases. Germline CDR1 reads MNHNS; CDR2 reads SASEGT. With V trimmed by 2 bases and J by 4 bases, 10 bases remained unmatched. The CDR3 spans 16 residues. In DNA form, the CDR3 reads TGTGCCAGCAGTGAAAAGGGGGCCTCCGTTGGCACTGAAGCTTTCTTT. Translating gives CASSEKGASVGTEAFF.

The genes are TRBV7-7 and TRBJ2-1, with a possible D match to TRBD1 (5 bases). The CDR3 contains 13 residues. The germline V and J ends were trimmed by 6 bases and 5 bases, with 11 bases remaining between them. From germline, CDR1 is SSHAT and CDR2 FNYEAQ (reference sequence). The CDR3 here is CASSSGPNNEQFF. CDR3 bases: TGTGCCAGCAGTTCAGGGCCTAACAATGAGCAGTTCTTC.

CDR3 DNA sequence: TGTGCCAGCAGTGGACGGGGGGCCCACGAGCAGTACTTC. This gives the protein CASSGRGAHEQYF. This chain uses TRBV28 with TRBJ2-7, with D possibly matching TRBD2 (7 bases). CDR1 is MDHEN, CDR2 SYDVKM, per germline. CDR3 length equals 13 residues. V was cut by 5 bases and J by 5 bases, with 13 bases left in between.

The chain carries TRBV7-9 and TRBJ2-3; the match to TRBD2 covers 11 bases. This CDR3 is built from 14 residues. V lost 5 bases, J lost 10 bases, and 8 bases stayed unmatched. The germline gives CDR1 SEHNR, CDR2 FQNEAQ (reference sequence). The CDR3 DNA reads TGTGCCAGCAGCCGAGGCATAGCGGGAGGGGCGCAGTATTTT. Amino acid sequence: CASSRGIAGGAQYF. The full variable domain, completed using reference TRBV7-9 and TRBJ2-3, is DTGVSQNPRHKITKRGQNVTFRCDPISEHNRLYWYRQTLGQGPEFLTYFQNEAQLEKSRLLSDRFSAERPKGSFSTLEIQRTEQGDSAMYLCASSRGIAGGAQYFGPGTRLTVL.

The chain links TRBV14 to TRBJ2-5; 14 bases align to TRBD2. The junction had 8 bases not matched to a gene; V was cut back by 4 bases and J by 4 bases. The CDR3 totals 17 residues. Germline assignment: CDR1 SGHDN and CDR2 FVKESK. The DNA for the CDR3 is TGTGCCAGCAGCCTAAGGACTAGCGGGAGGTTACGAGAGACCCAGTACTTC. This gives the protein CASSLRTSGRLRETQYF.

The CDR3 DNA sequence: TGTGCCAGCAGGTTATCAGGATACGAGCAGTACTTC. Its protein product is CASRLSGYEQYF. V is TRBV12-3 or TRBV12-4 and J is TRBJ2-7, with D unclear. V dropped 6 bases and J dropped 4 bases, with 10 bases sitting between them. The CDR3 contains 12 residues.

The chain is built from TRBV11-2 and TRBJ2-7, with a tentative D call TRBD2 (6 bases). This CDR3 is 15 amino acids long. Deletions cut 4 bases from V and 0 bases from J, with 13 bases between. Germline V lookup: CDR1 SGHAT, CDR2 FQNNGV. The CDR3 sequence: CASSSLGGGSYEQYF. The CDR3 DNA sequence: TGTGCCAGCAGCTCCCTCGGGGGAGGCTCCTACGAGCAGTACTTC.

In this sample, this clone turned up once. V gene TRBV7-2 combines with J gene TRBJ1-1, with 11 bases fitting TRBD1. Germline V gene lookup returns CDR1 SGHTA and CDR2 FQGNSA. The CDR3 is 17 amino acids. The junction had 8 bases not matched to a gene; V was cut back by 5 bases and J by 0 bases. CDR3 residues: CASSLRPGQGVNTEAFF. CDR3 nucleotides: TGTGCCAGCAGCCTTCGACCGGGACAGGGGGTGAACACTGAAGCTTTCTTT.

The chain recombines TRBV6-6 with TRBJ2-4; TRBD2 agrees at 8 bases. This CDR3 spans 16 amino acids. CDR1 and CDR2 (germline): MNHNY, SVGAGI (reference sequence). The V and J ends lost 6 bases and 0 bases, in that order; junction bases with no gene match: 7. The CDR3 region has the DNA TGTGCCAGCAGCCACAGTAGCGGGGAAGCCAAAAACATTCAGTACTTC. Encoded protein: CASSHSSGEAKNIQYF.

The chain employs TRBV3-1 (or the pseudogene TRBV3-2) and TRBJ2-7; the match to TRBD2 covers 8 bases. The V gene's germline CDR1 is LGHDT and CDR2 YNNKEL (reference sequence). The CDR3 runs to 14 residues. The junction had 5 bases not matched to a gene; V was cut back by 4 bases and J by 3 bases. The CDR3 region is CASSLSSGLYEQYF. The CDR3 DNA reads TGTGCCAGCAGCCTTTCTAGCGGGCTCTACGAGCAGTACTTC.

The chain combines TRBV28 with TRBJ1-3; D unresolved. The CDR3 has 18 residues. Germline lookup yields CDR1 MDHEN and CDR2 SYDVKM. The V gene lost 3 bases and the J gene lost 4 bases, with 22 bases spanning the gap. The CDR3 loop reads CASSFSDLDTNLGNTIYF. CDR3 in DNA: TGTGCCAGCAGTTTTAGCGATTTAGATACTAACCTCGGAAACACCATATATTTT.

This clone was counted a single time. The V and J genes are TRBV29-1 and TRBJ1-2; tentatively, D is TRBD1 (5 bases). Between the trimmed V and J ends, which lost 0 bases and 3 bases, there was a span of 11 bases. CDR1 SQVTM and CDR2 ANQGSEA come from the germline V gene. This CDR3 contains 14 residues. The CDR3 reads CSVEEAPGYYGYTF. CDR3 nucleotide sequence: TGCAGCGTTGAAGAAGCGCCAGGGTACTATGGCTACACCTTC.

The chain is built from TRBV25-1 and TRBJ2-2; 7 bases fit TRBD2. CDR1 is MGHDK, CDR2 SYGVNS, per germline. V shed 5 bases, J shed 4 bases, and the junction held 10 bases outside the gene matches. The CDR3 runs to 16 residues. CDR3 nucleotide sequence: TGTGCCAGCAGTCCCGGACGGACTAGAGGCACCGGGGAGCTGTTTTTT. Translated, it gives CASSPGRTRGTGELFF. Supplemented by reference TRBV25-1 and TRBJ2-2, the full variable domain reads EADIYQTPRYLVIGTGKKITLECSQTMGHDKMYWYQQDPGMELHLIHYSYGVNSTEKGDLSSESTVSRIRTEHFPLTLESARPSHTSQYLCASSPGRTRGTGELFFGEGSRLTVL.

This chain connects TRBV24-1 to TRBJ1-5; the match to TRBD1 covers 8 bases. J lost 3 bases, V lost 3 bases, and 9 bases had no gene match. Germline V lookup: CDR1 KGHDR, CDR2 SFDVKD. This CDR3 is built from 17 residues. CDR3 residues: CATSDPQGGMFNQPQHF. The DNA for the CDR3 is TGTGCCACCAGTGATCCACAGGGGGGGATGTTCAATCAGCCCCAGCATTTT.

The chain uses TRBV19 and TRBJ1-3; tentative D call: TRBD1 (5 bases). This CDR3 contains 18 residues. Trimming removed 9 bases from V and 4 bases from J, with 28 bases in between. Germline V gives CDR1 LNHDA, CDR2 SQIVND (reference sequence). The CDR3 sequence is CASLDILIPRLKGNTIYF. The DNA of the CDR3 is TGTGCCAGCCTGGACATCCTCATCCCCCGCCTTAAGGGAAACACCATATATTTT.

The chain employs TRBV5-1 and TRBJ2-5; 8 bases are a match to TRBD1. V lost 3 bases to trimming and J lost 7 bases; unmatched junction nucleotides: 5. Germline assignment: CDR1 SGHRS and CDR2 YFSETQ. The CDR3 runs to 13 residues. In nucleotides, the CDR3 is TGCGCCAGCAGCTCGACAGGGGACGGGACCCAGTACTTC. This encodes CASSSTGDGTQYF.

This chain links TRBV4-2 with TRBJ2-7; 7 nucleotides match TRBD2. This CDR3 contains 16 residues. J was trimmed by 0 bases and V by 0 bases; bases with no gene match: 5. Germline V lookup: CDR1 LGHNA, CDR2 YNFKEQ. CDR3 sequence: CASSQDAASGSYEQYF. The CDR3 DNA sequence: TGTGCCAGCAGCCAAGATGCGGCTAGCGGCTCCTACGAGCAGTACTTC.

The gene calls are TRBV5-7 and TRBJ1-5; no clear D gene. TRBV5-7 is recorded as an ORF, its role being uncertain. Trimming took off 7 bases at V and 3 bases at J, with 23 bases between the two ends. The CDR3 is 17 residues long. The CDR3 sequence is CASRPLGGSAFNQPQHF. The CDR3 nucleotides are TGTGCCAGCCGGCCGCTGGGCGGGTCCGCCTTCAATCAGCCCCAGCATTTT.

The V and J genes are TRBV27 and TRBJ1-2; a possible D gene is TRBD1 (5 bases). This CDR3 is 13 amino acids long. V was trimmed by 8 bases and J by 4 bases, leaving 14 bases between them. CDR1 and CDR2 from the germline V gene are MNHEY and SMNVEV (reference sequence). CDR3 in amino acids: CASRITGGYGYTF. The CDR3 nucleotides are TGTGCCAGCCGGATCACGGGGGGCTATGGCTACACCTTC.

The chain combines TRBV5-4 with TRBJ2-3; 10 bases agree with TRBD2. CDR3 length equals 14 residues. Germline CDR1 reads SGHNT; CDR2 reads YYREEE (reference sequence). The junction had 4 bases not matched to a gene; V was cut back by 1 base and J by 8 bases. The CDR3 sequence is CASSLPSGSATQYF. The CDR3 coding sequence is TGTGCCAGCAGCTTGCCTAGCGGGAGTGCTACGCAGTATTTT.

This sequence joins TRBV3-1 (or the pseudogene TRBV3-2) and TRBJ2-7; 12 bases are a match to TRBD2. This CDR3 region has 16 residues. J gave up 4 bases and V 4 bases, and 8 bases lay outside the gene matches. CDR1 and CDR2 from the germline V gene are LGHDT and YNNKEL (reference sequence). The CDR3 loop is CASSRRLTSGRYEQYF. DNA of the CDR3: TGTGCCAGCAGCCGCCGGCTGACTAGCGGGAGATACGAGCAGTACTTC.

The gene calls are TRBV5-1 and TRBJ2-3; 9 positions match TRBD2. Germline CDR1 and CDR2: SGHRS and YFSETQ. Unmatched junction bases numbered 2, after V lost 0 bases and J lost 3 bases. This CDR3 comprises 15 residues. This chain's CDR3 is CASSLGGRATDTQYF. Written as DNA, the CDR3 is TGCGCCAGCAGCTTGGGCGGGAGGGCGACAGATACGCAGTATTTT.

J is TRBJ2-2 and V is TRBV5-1, with 12 bases that match TRBD2. Germline V gives CDR1 SGHRS, CDR2 YFSETQ. The CDR3 is 17 residues long. Trimming cost V 4 bases and J 6 bases; bases outside gene matches: 10. As DNA, the CDR3 is TGCGCCAGCAGCGAAAGACTAGCGGGAGCGGGCCCCGGGGAGCTGTTTTTT. Protein product: CASSERLAGAGPGELFF.

This clone was counted only a few times. The V and J genes are TRBV5-4 and TRBJ1-1; 8 nucleotides line up with TRBD1. This CDR3 is 14 amino acids long. The V gene's germline CDR1 is SGHNT and CDR2 YYREEE (reference sequence). Trimming took 4 bases from V and 6 from J; bases not matched to a gene: 8. Written as DNA, the CDR3 is TGTGCCAGCAGCCGTTCGACAGGGGCGGCTGAAGCTTTCTTT. Protein sequence: CASSRSTGAAEAFF.

The J gene is TRBJ1-1, the V gene TRBV10-3, with 7 bases fitting TRBD1. Germline V gene data show CDR1 as ENHRY and CDR2 as SYGVKD. Unmatched junction bases numbered 16, after V lost 6 bases and J lost 0 bases. This CDR3 is 18 amino acids long. The CDR3 protein is CAIRADDRAGGLNTEAFF. As DNA, the CDR3 is TGTGCCATCAGGGCAGACGACAGGGCGGGAGGGTTGAACACTGAAGCTTTCTTT.

The chain uses TRBV6-5 and TRBJ2-7; TRBD1 agrees at 8 bases. The CDR3 is 14 amino acids. Germline V CDR1 and CDR2: MNHEY, SVGAGI. J was trimmed by 7 bases and V by 1 base; bases with no gene match: 6. Here the CDR3 DNA reads TGTGCCAGCAGTTACTTGGACAGGGCAGGGGAGCAGTACTTC. Amino acid sequence: CASSYLDRAGEQYF.

This clone has more than one count but fewer than ten. The rearrangement joins TRBV19 to TRBJ1-2; a possible D gene is TRBD1 (6 bases). With 9 bases removed from V and 4 bases from J, the gap between germline ends came to 12 bases. This CDR3 has 12 amino acids. The V gene's germline CDR1 is LNHDA and CDR2 SQIVND (reference sequence). CDR3 in DNA: TGTGCCAGCAGCCACAGGGCCTATGGCTACACCTTC. This translates into CASSHRAYGYTF.

The chain has TRBV9 and TRBJ2-2, with D hard to call. The CDR3 totals 13 residues. V was pared by 3 bases and J by 4 bases, with 7 bases between. Germline V lookup: CDR1 SGDLS, CDR2 YYNGEE. The CDR3 DNA reads TGTGCCAGCAGCGGGAGTTTCACCGGGGAGCTGTTTTTT. It translates to CASSGSFTGELFF.

J is TRBJ2-3 and V is TRBV30; 9 positions agree with TRBD1. J was trimmed by 3 bases and V by 4 bases; bases with no gene match: 8. The CDR3 is 15 residues long. Germline CDR1 and CDR2: GTSNPN and SVGIG (reference sequence). The CDR3 DNA reads TGTGCCTGGACCCTCGGGACAGGGCGGACAGATACGCAGTATTTT. Amino acids: CAWTLGTGRTDTQYF. Combining the CDR3 with reference TRBV30 and TRBJ2-3 gives the whole variable domain SQTIHQWPATLVQPVGSPLSLECTVEGTSNPNLYWYRQAAGRGLQLLFYSVGIGQISSEVPQNLSASRPQDRQFILSSKKLLLSDSGFYLCAWTLGTGRTDTQYFGPGTRLTVL.